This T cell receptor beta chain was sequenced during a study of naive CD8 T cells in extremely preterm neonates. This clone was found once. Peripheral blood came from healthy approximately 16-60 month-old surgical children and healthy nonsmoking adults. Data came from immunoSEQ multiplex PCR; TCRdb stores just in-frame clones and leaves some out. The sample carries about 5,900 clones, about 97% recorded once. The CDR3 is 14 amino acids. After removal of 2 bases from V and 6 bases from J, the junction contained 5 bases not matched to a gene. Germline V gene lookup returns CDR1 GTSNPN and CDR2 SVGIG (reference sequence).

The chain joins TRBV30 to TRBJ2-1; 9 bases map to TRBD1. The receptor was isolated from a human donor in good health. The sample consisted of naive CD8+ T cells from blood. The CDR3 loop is CAWSLGQGSNEQFF. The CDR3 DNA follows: TGTGCCTGGAGTCTTGGACAGGGGTCCAATGAGCAGTTCTTC. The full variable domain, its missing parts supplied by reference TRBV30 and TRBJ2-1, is SQTIHQWPATLVQPVGSPLSLECTVEGTSNPNLYWYRQAAGRGLQLLFYSVGIGQISSEVPQNLSASRPQDRQFILSSKKLLLSDSGFYLCAWSLGQGSNEQFFGPGTRLTVL.